The rows below give T cell receptor beta chains drawn from one sample of a study of cytomegalovirus exposure and HLA in healthy donors. This table comes from immunoSEQ multiplex PCR, and its TCRdb copy is limited to in-frame clones, with some not included. Of around 190,000 clones in the sample, 84% were seen once. Sequenced input: PBMCs. Receptors were obtained from a girl aged 2 to 10 in good health and CMV-seropositive. Both conserved end residues are part of each CDR3. The D gene is left open where the match is weak. A clone size is listed for some rows: how often the clone was seen (once, few, many), or a class if it is expanded.

J	D	size	V	DNA	CDR3
TRBJ1-5	NA	NA	TRBV27	TGTGCCAGCAGTCCCTCCCCTAATCAGCCCCAGCATTTT	CASSPSPNQPQHF
TRBJ1-5	NA	NA	TRBV19	TGTGCCAGTAGAAATATGTGGGAGCTCAATCAGCCCCAGCATTTT	CASRNMWELNQPQHF
TRBJ1-5	TRBD1	NA	TRBV29-1	TGCAGCGTTGGGGACAGGGTTGATCAGCCCCAGCATTTT	CSVGDRVDQPQHF
TRBJ2-3	TRBD1	NA	TRBV2	TGTGCCAGCAGTAGACAGACAGGGACAGATACGCAGTATTTT	CASSRQTGTDTQYF
TRBJ2-2	NA	NA	TRBV5-4	TGTGCCAGCAGCCCGAGGCAGGGAACCGGGGAGCTGTTTTTT	CASSPRQGTGELFF
TRBJ2-3	TRBD2	NA	TRBV5-4	TGTGCCAGCAGCCCGCAACATTCGAGCGGGGGAGACACAGATACGCAGTATTTT	CASSPQHSSGGDTDTQYF
TRBJ1-2	TRBD1	NA	TRBV27	TGTGCCAGCAGTTTTAGGGGGCGGGGCTATGGCTACACCTTC	CASSFRGRGYGYTF
TRBJ2-5	TRBD1	NA	TRBV6-5	TGTGCCAGCAGCCCCGGACAGGGGGCGCGGGAGACCCAGTACTTC	CASSPGQGARETQYF
TRBJ1-2	NA	NA	TRBV5-1	TGCGCCAGCAGCTTGGTGGCAGGTCACTATGGCTACACCTTC	CASSLVAGHYGYTF
TRBJ1-5	TRBD1	NA	TRBV19	TGTGCCAGTACCCAGGGACAGTATAGCAATCAGCCCCAGCATTTT	CASTQGQYSNQPQHF
TRBJ1-2	TRBD1	NA	TRBV5-4	TGTGCCAGCAGATGGGGACAGGGCCCCTATGGCTACACCTTC	CASRWGQGPYGYTF
TRBJ1-1	NA	NA	TRBV7-9	TGTGCCAGCCGTCTGGCTCGGGCTGAAGCTTTCTTT	CASRLARAEAFF
TRBJ1-1	NA	once	TRBV11-2	TGTGCCAGCAGCTTCGACATGAACACTGAAGCTTTCTTT	CASSFDMNTEAFF
TRBJ2-1	NA	once	TRBV10-1	TGCGCCAGCAGCCAGTTAACCGGGACATCAACCCGAGACAATGAGCAGTTCTTC	CASSQLTGTSTRDNEQFF
TRBJ2-7	NA	NA	TRBV19	TGTGCCAGTAGTACGGGACTCCTGCTCTCCTACGAGCAGTACTTC	CASSTGLLLSYEQYF
TRBJ2-7	NA	once	TRBV6-5	TGTGCCAGCATTCCGGGGGAGTACTTC	CASIPGEYF
TRBJ2-1	TRBD2	NA	TRBV4-1	TGCGCCAGCAGCCAAAGGGTTAGCGGGAGGTCCTACAATGAGCAGTTCTTC	CASSQRVSGRSYNEQFF
TRBJ2-7	NA	NA	TRBV5-1	TGCGCCAGCAGCTTGGTAGCGACCTACGAGCAGTACTTC	CASSLVATYEQYF
TRBJ2-7	TRBD1	once	TRBV5-4	TGTGCCAGCAGCCCTAGACAGGGAATCTACGAGCAGTACTTC	CASSPRQGIYEQYF
TRBJ1-6	TRBD1	NA	TRBV30	TGTGCCTGGAGTGCCGGGACAGGTTTTAATTCACCCCTCCACTTT	CAWSAGTGFNSPLHF
TRBJ2-3	NA	NA	TRBV11-2	TGTGCCACCACGACAGCTTACACAGATACGCAGTATTTT	CATTTAYTDTQYF
TRBJ2-3	NA	NA	TRBV6-1	TGTGCCAGCAGTGAAGGCTTAATAGGCACAGATACGCAGTATTTT	CASSEGLIGTDTQYF
TRBJ2-1	NA	NA	TRBV29-1	TGCAGCGTTGAAGTTTTGTCGAGAAATGAGCAGTTCTTC	CSVEVLSRNEQFF
TRBJ2-3	TRBD2	NA	TRBV5-1	TGCGCCAGCAGCGCGGGGGGAGACACAGATACGCAGTATTTT	CASSAGGDTDTQYF
TRBJ2-2	TRBD2	NA	TRBV11-2	TGTGCCAGCAGCTTAGAGTCGGGGTTGATAGCGGGATCCGGGGAGCTGTTTTTT	CASSLESGLIAGSGELFF
TRBJ2-1	TRBD2	NA	TRBV5-1	TGCGCCAGCAGCCCTAGCGGGATGTACAATGAGCAGTTCTTC	CASSPSGMYNEQFF
TRBJ1-1	NA	once	TRBV14	TGTGCCAGCAGCCTAACAGGGTTTCGAGCTTTCTTT	CASSLTGFRAFF
TRBJ2-3	NA	many	TRBV7-6	TGTGCCAGCAACGGAGGGGGAGGGTACAATACGCAGTATTTT	CASNGGGGYNTQYF
TRBJ2-7	TRBD1	NA	TRBV28	TGTGCCAGCAGTTTTTCGGGACAGAGGGTACACGAGCAGTACTTC	CASSFSGQRVHEQYF
TRBJ2-3	NA	few	TRBV10-1	TGCGCCAGCAGCGTGGGAGGCCCCAATACGCAGTATTTT	CASSVGGPNTQYF
TRBJ2-3	TRBD1	NA	TRBV6-1	TGTGCCAGCAGTGAATGGACAGGGGGCACAGATACGCAGTATTTT	CASSEWTGGTDTQYF
TRBJ1-2	NA	NA	TRBV5-1	TGCGCCAGCAGCCCTGAGACTGTTAACTATGGCTACACCTTC	CASSPETVNYGYTF
TRBJ1-2	NA	NA	TRBV18	TGTGCCAGCTCACCACCGAGCATAAACTATGGCTACACCTTC	CASSPPSINYGYTF
TRBJ2-3	NA	NA	TRBV6-4	TGTGCCAGCAGCGAGGGACTTACCATCACAGATACGCAGTATTTT	CASSEGLTITDTQYF
TRBJ2-7	NA	NA	TRBV5-1	TGCGCCAGCAGCCTAAGCGGGCTCTCCTACGAGCAGTACTTC	CASSLSGLSYEQYF
TRBJ2-7	TRBD1	once	TRBV6-6	TGTGCCAGCAGCCGCGGGACAGGGAGCTCCTACGAGCAGTACTTC	CASSRGTGSSYEQYF
TRBJ2-1	TRBD2	few	TRBV5-4	TGTGCCAGCAGCCGCTTCGGACTAGCGGGGTACAATGAGCAGTTCTTC	CASSRFGLAGYNEQFF
TRBJ2-1	TRBD2	NA	TRBV5-6	TGTGCCAGCAGCCCGGGACTAGCGGGAGTCGACAATGAGCAGTTCTTC	CASSPGLAGVDNEQFF
TRBJ1-2	TRBD1	medium-sized	TRBV27	TGTGCCAGCAGCAATCGGACAGGACAACTGTATGGCTACACCTTC	CASSNRTGQLYGYTF
TRBJ1-5	NA	once	TRBV19	TGTGCCAGTAGTAGGGAGACAGGATGGAGACAGCCCCAGCATTTT	CASSRETGWRQPQHF
TRBJ2-7	TRBD1	NA	TRBV10-3	TGTGCCATCAGTGAGAAGGGGGCCGGGTCCTACGAGCAGTACTTC	CAISEKGAGSYEQYF
TRBJ1-1	NA	NA	TRBV19	TGTGCCAGTAGTGAGGAGCGATACTTCCTTAAAGAAACCCTTGGTGAAGCTTTCTTT	CASSEERYFLKETLGEAFF
TRBJ2-7	TRBD1	NA	TRBV30	TGTGCCTGGCGCAAATACAGGGGTCTGGGGTACGAGCAGTACTTC	CAWRKYRGLGYEQYF
TRBJ1-4	NA	once	TRBV9	TGTGCCAGCAGCGCAGCAGGGTCTGAAAAACTGTTTTTT	CASSAAGSEKLFF
TRBJ2-1	TRBD1	NA	TRBV11-3	TGTGCCAGCAGCAGAAAGGGGGCAGTTGAGCAGTTCTTC	CASSRKGAVEQFF
TRBJ1-4	NA	NA	TRBV5-6	TGTGCCAGCAGCTCGATATCCTTGGGGCCGATTAATGAAAAACTGTTTTTT	CASSSISLGPINEKLFF
TRBJ2-7	NA	NA	TRBV5-1	TGCGCCAGCAGCCCAGCCTGGACAGCCCAATTTTACGAGCAGTACTTC	CASSPAWTAQFYEQYF
TRBJ2-1	TRBD2	NA	TRBV9	TGTGCCAGCAGCGTAAGTGGGCCGGGCGAGCGGGAGGTTTACAATGAGCAGTTCTTC	CASSVSGPGEREVYNEQFF
TRBJ2-5	TRBD1	NA	TRBV25-1	TGTGCCAGCAGTGACGTCAGGGGGCAGGAGACCCAGTACTTC	CASSDVRGQETQYF
TRBJ2-3	TRBD2	NA	TRBV9	TGTGCCAGCAGCGAAAGACTAGCGGGAGGGAGGTCAGATACGCAGTATTTT	CASSERLAGGRSDTQYF
TRBJ2-7	TRBD1	NA	TRBV6-5	TGTGCCAGCACTGGACAGGGGCTCTACGAGCAGTACTTC	CASTGQGLYEQYF
TRBJ1-5	NA	NA	TRBV25-1	TGTGCCAGCTCTCTCACGGGAAATCAGCCCCAGCATTTT	CASSLTGNQPQHF
TRBJ2-7	NA	NA	TRBV19	TGTGCCAGTAGTATTGGGGGGTCTGGAGTCTACGAGCAGTACTTC	CASSIGGSGVYEQYF
TRBJ1-2	NA	NA	TRBV2	TGTGCCAGCAGTGAAGCACGTGGCGGAGGCTACACCTTC	CASSEARGGGYTF
TRBJ1-2	TRBD1	NA	TRBV19	TGTGCCAGTGACCAGGAGGGTTTTCGGACAGGGGATGGCTACACCTTC	CASDQEGFRTGDGYTF
TRBJ2-1	TRBD2	NA	TRBV5-6	TGTGCCAGCAGCCCGACAAGACTAGCGGGAACCCAGTTCTTC	CASSPTRLAGTQFF
TRBJ1-1	NA	few	TRBV30	TGTGCCTGGAAATATATGAACACTGAAGCTTTCTTT	CAWKYMNTEAFF
TRBJ2-7	TRBD2	NA	TRBV28	TGTGCCAGCAGTTCACCCTCCTGGACTAGCGAGAACCCTAAAGCGTACGAGCAGTACTTC	CASSSPSWTSENPKAYEQYF